This T cell receptor (beta chain) appears in the sequencing data of a study of control samples from healthy donors and cancer patients. Generated by immunoSEQ multiplex PCR, the TCRdb table keeps only in-frame clones and is missing some. The table has roughly 100,000 clones, around nine tenths seen once. Germline CDR1 SGDLS, CDR2 YYNGEE. The CDR3 contains 15 residues. The junction had 5 bases not matched to a gene; V was cut back by 3 bases and J by 8 bases. The source is a young man in good health. This rearrangement joins TRBV9 to TRBJ2-1; 13 positions match TRBD2. Sequenced material: blood. CDR3 in amino acids: CASSEGLAGVHEQFF. In nucleotides, the CDR3 is TGTGCCAGCAGCGAAGGACTAGCGGGAGTTCATGAGCAGTTCTTC.